These 18 T cell receptor beta chains came from one sample sequenced in a study of beta chain features in type 1 diabetes. The entirety of the isolated RNA underwent reverse transcription, so expressed TCRB transcripts were sequenced. TCRdb keeps only in-frame clones here, not all; method: immunoSEQ multiplex PCR. This sample has 450,000 to 550,000 clones; approximately 30% occur once, and the top ten carry around 0.065%. Sequences were obtained from naive CD4+ T cells from blood. Receptors originate from a man aged 18 to 29 in good health.

The chain uses TRBV25-1 and TRBJ1-2; D may be TRBD1 (5 bases). Per germline, CDR1 MGHDK and CDR2 SYGVNS. Trimming left V 7 bases short and J 4 bases short, with 7 bases between. The CDR3 loop spans 11 amino acids. The CDR3 spells CASTQGYGYTF. CDR3 DNA sequence: TGTGCCAGCACCCAGGGCTATGGCTACACCTTC.

This clone has a handful of counts. The rearrangement links TRBV7-9 to TRBJ2-1; TRBD2 is a possible D gene (6 bases). The V end lost 4 bases, the J end lost 6 bases, and 19 bases lay between the germline ends. Germline values: CDR1 SEHNR, CDR2 FQNEAQ (reference sequence). CDR3 length: 16 amino acids. The CDR3 nucleotides read TGTGCCAGCAGCTCCCACCGGGACTCACTTTTCAATGAGCAGTTCTTC. This sequence encodes CASSSHRDSLFNEQFF.

V gene TRBV7-6 combines with J gene TRBJ2-3, with 12 bases matching TRBD2. V was clipped by 2 bases and J by 4 bases; unmatched bases: 13. The CDR3 extends over 19 amino acids. In germline, CDR1 is SGHVS, CDR2 FNYEAQ. The CDR3 bases are TGTGCCAGCAGCTTACCCGCTAGCGGGAGGGCCGCCGTTTCAGATACGCAGTATTTT. Its translation: CASSLPASGRAAVSDTQYF.

The chain couples TRBV9 to TRBJ2-1, with D uncertain. Looked up from germline, CDR1 is SGDLS and CDR2 is YYNGEE. The CDR3 loop spans 11 amino acids. V gave up 0 bases and J gave up 6 bases, with 1 base separating them. In DNA, the CDR3 is TGTGCCAGCAGCGTAGTCAATGAGCAGTTCTTC. This codes for CASSVVNEQFF.

This clone was observed a few times. V usage is TRBV28 and J usage is TRBJ2-7, with 7 bases matching TRBD2. This CDR3 is 13 amino acids long. The J segment lost 0 bases and the V segment lost 8 bases, leaving 4 bases of the junction unmatched. Per germline, CDR1 MDHEN and CDR2 SYDVKM. CDR3 loop: CASGGGSSYEQYF. The CDR3 nucleotides are TGTGCCAGCGGGGGGGGAAGCTCCTACGAGCAGTACTTC.

Concerning this clone itself: This CDR3 is also generated by other DNA sequences in the sample. This chain uses TRBV7-9 with TRBJ1-1, with D hard to call. Germline CDR1 reads SEHNR; CDR2 reads FQNEAQ (reference sequence). V was cut by 5 bases and J by 4 bases, with 5 bases left in between. The CDR3 consists of 11 residues. CDR3 in amino acids: CASSPSTEAFF. The CDR3 DNA is TGTGCCAGCAGCCCCAGCACTGAAGCTTTCTTT.

The chain combines TRBV5-1 with TRBJ2-1, with unresolved D. The ends were cut back, 7 bases at V and 0 bases at J, with 8 bases in the middle. Germline values: CDR1 SGHRS, CDR2 YFSETQ. The CDR3 contains 13 residues. The CDR3 loop is CASAASSYNEQFF. The CDR3 nucleotides read TGCGCCAGCGCCGCCAGCTCCTACAATGAGCAGTTCTTC.

V gene TRBV7-2 combines with J gene TRBJ1-4; TRBD1 matches 7 bases. This CDR3 comprises 14 residues. V shed 5 bases, J shed 5 bases, and the junction held 5 bases outside the gene matches. CDR1 SGHTA and CDR2 FQGNSA come from the germline V gene. This CDR3 reads CASSTGTENEKLFF. CDR3 sequence (DNA): TGTGCCAGCAGCACCGGGACAGAAAATGAAAAACTGTTTTTT.

For the CDR3, the DNA is TGTGCCAGCAGCCCAAGGACTAGCGGGAGTGCCTACAATGAGCAGTTCTTC. Amino acid sequence: CASSPRTSGSAYNEQFF. The V call is TRBV9, the J call TRBJ2-1; the match to TRBD2 covers 13 bases. V lost 4 bases, J lost 2 bases, and 6 bases stayed unmatched. Per germline, CDR1 SGDLS and CDR2 YYNGEE. This CDR3 region has 17 residues.

The V gene is TRBV29-1, the J gene TRBJ2-2; D is possibly TRBD1 (6 bases). Per the germline V gene, CDR1 is SQVTM and CDR2 is ANQGSEA. The length of the CDR3 is 14 residues. Trimming removed 7 bases at V and 0 bases at J, with 12 bases between. CDR3 nucleotides: TGCAGCGCGAAGGGACACACGAACACCGGGGAGCTGTTTTTT. It is translated as CSAKGHTNTGELFF.

The chain employs TRBV10-3 and TRBJ2-5, with TRBD1 matching 9 bases. The J call could be wrong; TRBJ2-7 is a better fit for the DNA end. Looked up from germline, CDR1 is ENHRY and CDR2 is SYGVKD. This CDR3 is 13 amino acids long. CDR3 sequence (DNA): TGTGCCATCAGGAAGGACAGGGGAAACGAGCAGTACTTC. It specifies CAIRKDRGNEQYF.

V and J are TRBV4-3 and TRBJ2-1; tentative D call: TRBD2 (6 bases). V lost 3 bases, J lost 5 bases, and 11 bases lay in between. Germline values: CDR1 LGHNA, CDR2 YSLEER. The CDR3 has 14 residues. The CDR3 reads CASSHIGGNNEQFF. Here the CDR3 DNA reads TGCGCCAGCAGCCACATAGGAGGGAACAATGAGCAGTTCTTC.

The V and J genes are TRBV30 and TRBJ1-5; D unresolved. V lost 1 base to trimming and J lost 10 bases, with 8 bases between them. CDR1 is GTSNPN and CDR2 is SVGIG in the germline V gene (reference sequence). The CDR3 spans 11 residues. CDR3 amino acids: CAWSGDGPQHF. The CDR3 nucleotides are TGTGCCTGGAGTGGTGACGGTCCCCAGCATTTT.

About this clone: This CDR3 is also generated by other DNA sequences in the sample. The rearrangement joins TRBV20-1 to TRBJ2-5, with no clear D. V was shortened by 7 bases and J by 2 bases, with 5 bases between the two germline ends. The germline gives CDR1 DFQATT, CDR2 SNEGSKA (reference sequence). The CDR3 loop spans 10 amino acids. CDR3 loop: CSGAQETQYF. For the CDR3, the DNA is TGCAGTGGGGCTCAAGAGACCCAGTACTTC.

V gene TRBV29-1 combines with J gene TRBJ1-1; D gene unclear. The CDR3 consists of 13 residues. The V end was cut by 0 bases, the J end by 5 bases, with 10 bases between. The germline CDR1 and CDR2 sequences are SQVTM and ANQGSEA. Here the CDR3 reads CSVEDRARTEAFF. DNA of the CDR3: TGCAGCGTTGAAGATAGAGCGAGGACTGAAGCTTTCTTT. The full variable domain, rest sourced from reference TRBV29-1 and TRBJ1-1, is SAVISQKPSRDICQRGTSLTIQCQVDSQVTMMFWYRQQPGQSLTLIATANQGSEATYESGFVIDKFPISRPNLTFSTLTVSNMSPEDSSIYLCSVEDRARTEAFFGQGTRLTVV.

The chain uses TRBV27 and TRBJ2-4, with 8 positions matching TRBD1. The CDR3 runs 13 residues. V was clipped by 4 bases and J by 9 bases; unmatched bases: 5. From germline, CDR1 is MNHEY and CDR2 SMNVEV (reference sequence). CDR3 loop: CASSSTGQVIQYF. The DNA of the CDR3 is TGTGCCAGCAGTTCCACGGGACAGGTCATTCAGTACTTC.

This clone occurred a few times. The rearrangement uses TRBV9 and TRBJ1-3; the D is unclear. The CDR3 length is 15 residues. Germline V gene data show CDR1 as SGDLS and CDR2 as YYNGEE. V was trimmed by 1 base and J by 0 bases, leaving 8 bases between them. CDR3 loop: CASSVLGGSGNTIYF. CDR3 DNA: TGTGCCAGCAGCGTACTAGGAGGCTCTGGAAACACCATATATTTT.

The chain has TRBV7-2 and TRBJ2-1; 13 nucleotides match TRBD2. The germline CDR1 and CDR2 sequences are SGHTA and FQGNSA. The V and J ends lost 1 base and 12 bases, in that order; junction bases with no gene match: 9. This CDR3 has 16 amino acids. The CDR3 region has the DNA TGTGCCAGCAGCTTAGAGCCGGGACTAGCGGGATGGAGGCAGTTCTTC. This sequence encodes CASSLEPGLAGWRQFF.